These 3 T cell receptor beta chains came from one sample sequenced in a study of patients and donors after allogeneic stem cell transplantation. One entry per CDR3 protein, called by TCRdb with MiXCR from the RT-PCR reads. The sample lists more than 850,000 distinct CDR3 sequences, roughly 17% occurring once. Sequencing was performed on blood, either unsorted or a sorted T cell fraction (not recorded which). The source is a human donor who was either an allogeneic HSCT recipient or a stem cell or donor lymphocyte infusion donor (not recorded which). It is not recorded whose cells these are; they may come from a transplant donor.

This chain connects TRBV5-6 to TRBJ2-5, with TRBD2 matching 13 bases. Germline V gene sequence: CDR1 SGHDT, CDR2 YYEEEE. The ends lost 4 bases at V and 4 bases at J; junction bases unmatched: 10. This CDR3 region has 17 residues. The CDR3, as DNA: TGTGCCAGCAGCCCGCAAACTAGCGGGAGGGTACTAGAGACCCAGTACTTC. Protein product: CASSPQTSGRVLETQYF.

This clonotype was seen more than once but under ten times. This chain connects TRBV2 to TRBJ2-1; tentative D call: TRBD1 (5 bases). CDR3 size: 15 residues. V was pared by 5 bases and J by 5 bases, with 16 bases between. The V gene's germline CDR1 is SNHLY and CDR2 FYNNEI. The CDR3 nucleotides read TGTGCCAGCAGTCCAGACAGTTCCCCAAACAATGAGCAGTTCTTC. Translating gives CASSPDSSPNNEQFF. Full variable domain (remainder filled in from reference TRBV2 and TRBJ2-1): EPEVTQTPSHQVTQMGQEVILRCVPISNHLYFYWYRQILGQKVEFLVSFYNNEISEKSEIFDDQFSVERPDGSNFTLKIRSTKLEDSAMYFCASSPDSSPNNEQFFGPGTRLTVL.

J is TRBJ2-7 and V is TRBV30; 9 bases are shared with TRBD2. Losses at the gene ends were 2 bases for V and 4 bases for J; bases not matched to a gene: 12. CDR3 length: 16 residues. The V gene's germline CDR1 is GTSNPN and CDR2 SVGIG (reference sequence). This chain's CDR3 is CAWSSQPQREVYEQYF. CDR3 nucleotide sequence: TGTGCCTGGAGTTCGCAGCCGCAGCGGGAGGTGTACGAGCAGTACTTC.